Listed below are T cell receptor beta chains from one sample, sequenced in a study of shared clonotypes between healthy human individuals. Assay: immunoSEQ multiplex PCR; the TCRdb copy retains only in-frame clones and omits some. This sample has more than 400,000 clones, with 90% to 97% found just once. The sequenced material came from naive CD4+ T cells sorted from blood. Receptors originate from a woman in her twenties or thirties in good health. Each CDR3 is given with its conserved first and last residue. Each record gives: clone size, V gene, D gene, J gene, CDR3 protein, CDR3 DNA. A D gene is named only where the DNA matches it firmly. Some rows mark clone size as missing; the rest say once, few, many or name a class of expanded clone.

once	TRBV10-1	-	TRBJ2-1	CASSARDNEQFF	TGCGCCAGCAGTGCCAGAGACAATGAGCAGTTCTTC
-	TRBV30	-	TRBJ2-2	CAWSVWGRNPAGELFF	TGTGCCTGGAGTGTTTGGGGGCGAAATCCAGCCGGGGAGCTGTTTTTT
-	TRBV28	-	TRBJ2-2	CGAGPNTGELFF	TGTGGGGCGGGGCCCAACACCGGGGAGCTGTTTTTT
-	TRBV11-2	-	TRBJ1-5	CASSLRSAGNQPQHF	TGTGCCAGCAGCTTACGTTCGGCAGGGAATCAGCCCCAGCATTTT
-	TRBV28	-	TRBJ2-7	CASSLAATGKREQYF	TGTGCCAGCAGCCTTGCCGCAACAGGGAAGCGAGAGCAGTACTTC
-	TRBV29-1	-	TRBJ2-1	CSVRPEPGDNEQFF	TGCAGCGTTCGTCCCGAGCCCGGCGACAATGAGCAGTTCTTC
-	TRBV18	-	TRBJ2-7	CASSPPVWDGAYPEQYF	TGTGCCAGCTCACCACCGGTCTGGGACGGCGCTTATCCCGAGCAGTACTTC
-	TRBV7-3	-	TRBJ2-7	CANYEQYF	TGTGCCAACTACGAGCAGTACTTC
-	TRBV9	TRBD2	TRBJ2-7	CASSITGTSDEQYF	TGTGCCAGCAGCATAACCGGGACTAGCGACGAGCAGTACTTC
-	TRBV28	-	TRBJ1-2	CASSLSGVHGYTF	TGTGCCAGCAGTTTATCCGGGGTTCACGGCTACACCTTC
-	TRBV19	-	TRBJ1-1	CASIPIREGGTEAFF	TGTGCCAGTATCCCTATACGGGAGGGAGGCACTGAAGCTTTCTTT